Detailed here is one TCR beta chain. As yet, its antigen is unknown. Trimming shortened V by 6 bases and J by 8 bases, and 8 bases separated the two germline ends. Looked up from germline, CDR1 is ENHRY and CDR2 is SYGVKD. This CDR3 spans 11 amino acids. This record belongs to a study of OX40 agonist ivuxolimab in advanced cancers. Study at large: Patients undergoing dose escalation presented with hepatocellular carcinoma, melanoma, renal cell or head and neck cancer. Three patients showed partial responses: one hepatocellular carcinoma and two cutaneous melanoma cases. Study conclusions and caveats: The antigens recognized by the expanded peripheral T cells, that is their antigen specificity, were not determined.

Some clones are missing from TCRdb's copy, which holds only in-frame ones; the method was immunoSEQ multiplex PCR. This table has around 60,000 clones, less than 90% appearing once. Source: CD4+ or CD8+ T cells sorted from blood, taken in a trial of the OX40 agonist ivuxolimab. This receptor was taken from an adult with an advanced solid tumor such as melanoma, head and neck, liver or kidney cancer. The chain recombines TRBV10-3 with TRBJ2-1; no definite D call. The CDR3 DNA sequence: TGTGCCATCAGAGGGCAGGATGAGCAGTTCTTC. Translating it yields CAIRGQDEQFF.